The TCR beta chain described here comes from a study of cytomegalovirus exposure and HLA in healthy donors. Regarding the study as a whole: TCR sequences were mostly rare, though some public TCRs occurred in many donors.

The V gene's germline CDR1 is SGHRS and CDR2 YFSETQ. J was trimmed by 8 bases and V by 4 bases; bases with no gene match: 15. The CDR3 loop spans 16 amino acids. Turning to this clone: What it recognizes is unknown.

Only in-frame clones appear in the TCRdb table, and some are missing; sequencing was by immunoSEQ multiplex PCR. Counted here are 200,000 to 250,000 clones, roughly 87% occurring once; the ten biggest clones make up approximately 2%. The chain employs TRBV5-1 and TRBJ2-1; 7 nucleotides agree with TRBD2. Sequencing was carried out using PBMCs. The TCR comes from a woman between 18 and 30 years old in good health and CMV-seropositive. DNA of the CDR3: TGCGCCAGCAGCCTGGCTCAGTCGGGAGGATGGGATGAGCAGTTCTTC. Its protein is CASSLAQSGGWDEQFF.